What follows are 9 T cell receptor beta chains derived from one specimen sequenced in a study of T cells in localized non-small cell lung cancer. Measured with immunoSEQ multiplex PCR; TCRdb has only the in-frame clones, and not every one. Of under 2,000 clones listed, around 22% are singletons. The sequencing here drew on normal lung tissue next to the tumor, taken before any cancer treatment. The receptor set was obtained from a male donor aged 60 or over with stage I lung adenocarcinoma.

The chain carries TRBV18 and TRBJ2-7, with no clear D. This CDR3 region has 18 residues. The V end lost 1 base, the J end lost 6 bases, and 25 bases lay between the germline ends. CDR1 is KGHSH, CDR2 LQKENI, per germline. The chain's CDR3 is CASSPLNAAGLIFSEQYF. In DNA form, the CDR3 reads TGTGCCAGCTCACCACTTAACGCGGCCGGGTTGATTTTCTCCGAGCAGTACTTC. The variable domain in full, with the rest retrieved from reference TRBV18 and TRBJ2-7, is NAGVMQNPRHLVRRRGQEARLRCSPMKGHSHVYWYRQLPEEGLKFMVYLQKENIIDESGMPKERFSAEFPKEGPSILRIQQVVRGDSAAYFCASSPLNAAGLIFSEQYFGPGTRLTVT.

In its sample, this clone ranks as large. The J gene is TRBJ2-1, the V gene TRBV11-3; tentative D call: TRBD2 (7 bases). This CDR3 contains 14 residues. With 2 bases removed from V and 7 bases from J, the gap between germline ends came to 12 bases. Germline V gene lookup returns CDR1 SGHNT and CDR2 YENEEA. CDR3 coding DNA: TGTGCCAGCAGCTTAATGGCGGGGGCGAATGAGCAGTTCTTC. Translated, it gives CASSLMAGANEQFF.

The CDR3, as DNA: TGTGCCAGCAGTTACTCAAAGTCTCCCGTCGAGCAGTACTTC. It translates to CASSYSKSPVEQYF. The chain is built from TRBV6-8 and TRBJ2-7; D gene ambiguous. CDR3 length equals 14 residues. V gave up 0 bases and J gave up 6 bases, with 12 bases separating them. Germline loops: CDR1 MNHGY, CDR2 SAAAGT.

The CDR3 loop is CASSYSTGASTGELFF. In DNA form, the CDR3 reads TGTGCCAGCAGTTACTCGACGGGGGCCAGCACCGGGGAGCTGTTTTTT. The chain carries TRBV6-8 and TRBJ2-2; either TRBD1 or TRBD2 may supply D (6 bases each). The V gene lost 0 bases and the J gene lost 4 bases, with 12 bases spanning the gap. Germline loops: CDR1 MNHGY, CDR2 SAAAGT. The CDR3 length is 16 residues.

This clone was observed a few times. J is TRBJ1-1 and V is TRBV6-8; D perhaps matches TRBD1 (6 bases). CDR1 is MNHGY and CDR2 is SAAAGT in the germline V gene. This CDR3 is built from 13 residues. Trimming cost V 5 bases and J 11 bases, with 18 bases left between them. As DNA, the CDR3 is TGTGCCAGCAGTGTCTCTTTACAGGGTGGGGCTTTCTTT. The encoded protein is CASSVSLQGGAFF.

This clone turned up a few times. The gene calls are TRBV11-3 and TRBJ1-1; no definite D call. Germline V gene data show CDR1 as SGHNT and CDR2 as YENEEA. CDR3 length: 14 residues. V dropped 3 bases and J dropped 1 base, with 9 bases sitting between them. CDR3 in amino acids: CASSLWQQNTEAFF. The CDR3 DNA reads TGTGCCAGCAGCTTGTGGCAGCAGAACACTGAAGCTTTCTTT.

CDR3 coding DNA: TGTGCCAGTAGTTCTATGGGGCAGGGGCCCGAGACCCAGTACTTC. It codes for CASSSMGQGPETQYF. This chain joins TRBV19 and TRBJ2-5; D is perhaps TRBD1 (6 bases). The V end lost 5 bases, the J end lost 5 bases, and 18 bases lay between the germline ends. The CDR3 extends over 15 amino acids. In germline, CDR1 is LNHDA, CDR2 SQIVND (reference sequence).

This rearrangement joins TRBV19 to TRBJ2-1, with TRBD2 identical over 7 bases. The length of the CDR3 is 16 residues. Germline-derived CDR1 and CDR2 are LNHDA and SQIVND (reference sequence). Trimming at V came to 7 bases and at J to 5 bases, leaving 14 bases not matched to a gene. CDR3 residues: CASMDSRGRSNNEQFF. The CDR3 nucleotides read TGTGCCAGTATGGACTCGCGGGGGAGAAGTAACAATGAGCAGTTCTTC.

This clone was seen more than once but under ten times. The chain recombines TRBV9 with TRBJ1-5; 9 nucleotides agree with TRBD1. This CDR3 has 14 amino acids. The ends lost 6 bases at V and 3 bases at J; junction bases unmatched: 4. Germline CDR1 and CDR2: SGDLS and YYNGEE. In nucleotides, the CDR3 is TGTGCCAGCATGGGACAGGGCTTCAATCAGCCCCAGCATTTT. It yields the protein CASMGQGFNQPQHF.